This T cell receptor (beta chain) was captured by sequencing in a study of cytomegalovirus exposure and HLA in healthy donors. The PCR employed 60 Vbeta primers together with 13 Jbeta primers. Clones were read by immunoSEQ multiplex PCR, and TCRdb kept only the in-frame ones, dropping some. In the table there are 100,000 to 150,000 clones, 60% to 85% of which are singletons. CDR1 SGDLS and CDR2 YYNGEE come from the germline V gene. The CDR3 has 18 residues. Trimming at V came to 2 bases and at J to 1 base, leaving 12 bases not matched to a gene. In the case of this clone: The target antigen is unknown.

General study results and limits: HLA alleles were associated with 15,000 to 20,000 TCR beta sequences in a later analysis at 0.05 false discovery rate. Earlier analysis looked at TCR beta V segments, and most were productive about 90% or about 30% of the time.

V gene TRBV9 combines with J gene TRBJ2-5; TRBD2 matches 9 bases. The receptor comes from a woman aged 40 to 50 in good health and CMV-seronegative. The sequencing sample was made of PBMCs. The CDR3 DNA follows: TGTGCCAGCAGCGTTGGGGCTAGCGGGACCTCCTTCCAAGAGACCCAGTACTTC. Encoded protein: CASSVGASGTSFQETQYF.